This note documents a single T cell receptor beta chain sequence. No antigen is known for it. Only in-frame clones appear in the TCRdb table, and some are missing; sequencing was by immunoSEQ multiplex PCR. The repertoire holds about 48,000 clones, with 90% to 95% as singletons. The sample is drawn from a study of OX40 agonist ivuxolimab in advanced cancers. Study-wide points: By week 6 at 0.1 to 3.0 mg/kg, blood CD4+ and CD8+ T cells had expanded clonally.

The germline V gene has CDR1 MDHEN and CDR2 SYDVKM. V gave up 5 bases and J gave up 0 bases; unmatched junction bases: 7. This CDR3 is built from 18 residues. The study sampled blood at baseline, cycle 4 day 1, and cycle 7 day 1. This TCR came from an adult with an advanced solid tumor such as melanoma, head and neck, liver or kidney cancer. V gene TRBV28 combines with J gene TRBJ2-6, with 10 bases fitting TRBD1. The specimen comprised CD4+ or CD8+ T cells sorted from blood, sampled in a trial of the OX40 agonist ivuxolimab. The CDR3, as DNA: TGTGCCAGCAGTACACCGACAGGGGGCGTCTCTGGGGCCAACGTCCTGACTTTC. The encoded protein is CASSTPTGGVSGANVLTF.